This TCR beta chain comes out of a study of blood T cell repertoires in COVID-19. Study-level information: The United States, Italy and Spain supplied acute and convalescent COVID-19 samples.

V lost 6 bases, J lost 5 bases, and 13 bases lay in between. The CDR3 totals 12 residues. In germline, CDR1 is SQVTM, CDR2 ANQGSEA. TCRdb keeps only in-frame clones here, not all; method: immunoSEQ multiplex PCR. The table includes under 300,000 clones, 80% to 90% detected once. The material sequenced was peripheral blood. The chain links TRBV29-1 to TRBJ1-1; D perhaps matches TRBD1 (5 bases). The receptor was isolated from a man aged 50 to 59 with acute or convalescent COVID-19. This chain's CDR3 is CSVHIGGTEAFF. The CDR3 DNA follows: TGCAGCGTCCACATCGGGGGGACTGAAGCTTTCTTT. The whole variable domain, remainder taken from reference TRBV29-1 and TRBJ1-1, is SAVISQKPSRDICQRGTSLTIQCQVDSQVTMMFWYRQQPGQSLTLIATANQGSEATYESGFVIDKFPISRPNLTFSTLTVSNMSPEDSSIYLCSVHIGGTEAFFGQGTRLTVV.